This T cell receptor (beta chain) emerged from a study of early T cells in non-severe SARS-CoV-2 infection. Background on the study: The chains were unpaired, and the sequenced material was bulk RNA from unsorted whole blood. Points from the study as a whole: Missing private and CD4 specificities, VDJdb matching favored anti-spike CD8 responses.

This CDR3 spans 13 amino acids. Germline assignment: CDR1 LGHDT and CDR2 YNNKEL (reference sequence). V lost 5 bases, J lost 0 bases, and 7 bases lay in between. Individual cDNA molecules were tagged with unique molecular identifiers, the study reported. Using its own MiXCR run on the 5' RACE reads, TCRdb lists one record per CDR3 protein. The data contain more than 80,000 distinct CDR3 sequences, approximately 14% of them singletons. About this clonotype: The antigen remains undetermined.

The chain has TRBV3-1 and TRBJ2-5; D possibly corresponds to TRBD2 (5 bases). This clonotype was sampled from an adult who was a healthcare worker with PCR-confirmed SARS-CoV-2 infection or an uninfected control (not recorded which). Sequenced sample: whole blood. The DNA of the CDR3 is TGTGCCAGCAGCGAGCGGAACCAAGAGACCCAGTACTTC. Protein product: CASSERNQETQYF.